Listed below are T cell receptor beta chains from one sample, sequenced in a study of T cells in Graves' hyperthyroidism and ophthalmopathy. TCRdb itself ran the multiplex PCR reads through MiXCR, one entry per CDR3 protein. The table records fewer than 450,000 distinct CDR3 sequences, over 11% of them present only once. The sequencing sample was made of blood. These receptors all stem from a middle-aged man with Graves' ophthalmopathy. CDR3s include the opening cysteine and the closing phenylalanine or tryptophan.

v_gene: TRBV20-1
CDR3aa: CSATRGVAEQYF

v_gene: TRBV5-6
CDR3aa: CASSVPGLIAKNIQYF

v_gene: TRBV18
CDR3aa: CASSYGQGLPSGANVLTF

v_gene: TRBV3-1
CDR3aa: CASSQVTGAEAFF

v_gene: TRBV2
CDR3aa: CASTAPGSSYEQYF

v_gene: TRBV28
CDR3aa: CASSLRDPRGDTEAFF

v_gene: TRBV24-1
CDR3aa: CATSLGGPTLAKNIQYF

v_gene: TRBV7-9
CDR3aa: CASSPHPYERSGELFF

v_gene: TRBV9
CDR3aa: CASSGGGEQYF

v_gene: TRBV7-9
CDR3aa: CASSLVAGLMADTQYF

v_gene: TRBV19
CDR3aa: CASSIRGTTSYEQYF

v_gene: TRBV28
CDR3aa: CASRRTGGAQIEAFF

v_gene: TRBV5-1
CDR3aa: CASSFVSDNNEQFF

v_gene: TRBV11-2
CDR3aa: CASSLTGAPLHF

v_gene: TRBV24-1
CDR3aa: CATSDHRDGIRETQYF

v_gene: TRBV3-1
CDR3aa: CASSQLYEQYF

v_gene: TRBV15
CDR3aa: CATSRAGAQTEAFF

v_gene: TRBV19
CDR3aa: CASKSRLVNEQFF

v_gene: TRBV10-3
CDR3aa: CAIRGDKTENTGELFF

v_gene: TRBV19
CDR3aa: CASSNDPGSTATQYF

v_gene: TRBV6-1
CDR3aa: CASEGQGSYEQYF

v_gene: TRBV2
CDR3aa: CASSAGQGLASPLHF

v_gene: TRBV5-1
CDR3aa: CASSPSGNLEQYF

v_gene: TRBV11-2
CDR3aa: CASSSLARVLYEQYF

v_gene: TRBV11-3
CDR3aa: CASSLVVGNEQFF

v_gene: TRBV6-1
CDR3aa: CASRAGTYGYTF

v_gene: TRBV11-1
CDR3aa: CASSPPLAGALEQYF

v_gene: TRBV5-1
CDR3aa: CASSLGSGGPSDTQYF

v_gene: TRBV7-9
CDR3aa: CASSLGVGGSIAEQFF

v_gene: TRBV12-3/TRBV12-4
CDR3aa: CASSTGLAGGDTQYF

v_gene: TRBV5-8
CDR3aa: CASSLQSEKQTQYF

v_gene: TRBV7-9
CDR3aa: CASSYRGLLMETQYF

v_gene: TRBV19
CDR3aa: CASSRPDYQETQYF

v_gene: TRBV9
CDR3aa: CASSVGVLSTDTQYF

v_gene: TRBV30
CDR3aa: CARGTSGSLDTQYF

v_gene: TRBV6-1
CDR3aa: CASSDRNSYNSPLHF

v_gene: TRBV6-6
CDR3aa: CASSYSGQWDTGELFF

v_gene: TRBV20-1
CDR3aa: CSARGQQETQYF

v_gene: TRBV20-1
CDR3aa: CSASGASSYNEQFF

v_gene: TRBV30
CDR3aa: CAWSRTEAFF

v_gene: TRBV11-3
CDR3aa: CASSLVGTPTYEQYF

v_gene: TRBV5-6
CDR3aa: CASDRGQTISYEQYF

v_gene: TRBV3-1
CDR3aa: CASSQAAGTYEQYF

v_gene: TRBV29-1
CDR3aa: CSVEEPGLAYHKQYF

v_gene: TRBV7-2
CDR3aa: CASSFGQGGNEQFF

v_gene: TRBV7-9
CDR3aa: CASSLAGGTSNEQFF

v_gene: TRBV6-1
CDR3aa: CASSEQQGSGANVLTF

v_gene: TRBV5-1
CDR3aa: CASSYQGATGANVLTF

v_gene: TRBV5-1
CDR3aa: CASSYDRPNEKLFF

v_gene: TRBV11-2
CDR3aa: CASSRTGDLNTEAFF

v_gene: TRBV6-5
CDR3aa: CASSYTTSGRGREQFF

v_gene: TRBV24-1
CDR3aa: CATSDFAHNEQFF

v_gene: TRBV30
CDR3aa: CAQMLGGSWLYGYTF

v_gene: TRBV29-1
CDR3aa: CSGTSSGGNYEQYF

v_gene: TRBV6-1
CDR3aa: CASMRHYGYTF

v_gene: TRBV6-4
CDR3aa: CASIRGQCPYNEQFF